The 25 T cell receptor beta chains in this list originate from one sample, sequenced in a study of T-cell memory formation after mild COVID-19. A single record per CDR3 protein comes from TCRdb applying MiXCR to the 5' RACE reads. The sample shows roughly 550,000 distinct CDR3 sequences, 20% of them seen only once. The sample comprised PBMCs or a T cell subset sorted from them (not recorded which). These receptors were taken from an adult woman who had mild COVID-19 (a few samples of this study predate the infection). Cell type and time point are not known.

V is TRBV7-9 and J is TRBJ2-4, with D possibly being TRBD2 (6 bases). CDR3 length: 16 residues. The V end was cut by 2 bases, the J end by 0 bases, with 11 bases between. Germline loops: CDR1 SEHNR, CDR2 FQNEAQ (reference sequence). CDR3 protein: CASSLMGGLAKNIQYF. Here the CDR3 DNA reads TGTGCCAGCAGCTTAATGGGGGGTCTAGCCAAAAACATTCAGTACTTC.

CDR3 amino acids: CSARYLGQPYGYTF. The DNA of the CDR3 is TGCAGTGCTAGATACCTGGGACAACCGTATGGCTACACCTTC. The J gene is TRBJ1-2, the V gene TRBV20-1; possibly TRBD1 for D (6 bases). The CDR3 covers 14 residues. The V and J ends lost 2 bases and 5 bases respectively, with 15 bases between them. Germline values: CDR1 DFQATT, CDR2 SNEGSKA (reference sequence).

This chain connects TRBV29-1 to TRBJ2-3; the match to TRBD2 covers 9 bases. Germline V lookup: CDR1 SQVTM, CDR2 ANQGSEA. This CDR3 comprises 15 residues. J gave up 3 bases and V 6 bases, and 10 bases lay outside the gene matches. CDR3 bases: TGCAGCGTCAACGTAGCGGGAGTTCTGACAGATACGCAGTATTTT. It specifies CSVNVAGVLTDTQYF.

This clonotype showed up just a few times. The rearrangement uses TRBV10-2 and TRBJ2-1; D may be TRBD2 (6 bases). The CDR3 spans 14 residues. Per the germline V gene, CDR1 is WSHSY and CDR2 is SAAADI. The V end lost 4 bases, the J end lost 1 base, and 8 bases lay between the germline ends. In DNA, the CDR3 is TGCGCCAGCAGTGGCGGGACTTCCTACAATGAGCAGTTCTTC. Its translation is CASSGGTSYNEQFF.

The chain joins TRBV7-9 to TRBJ2-7, with D tentatively TRBD1 or TRBD2 (6 bases each). The CDR3 totals 15 residues. Trimming cost V 3 bases and J 3 bases, with 15 bases left between them. Germline assignment: CDR1 SEHNR and CDR2 FQNEAQ (reference sequence). The CDR3 nucleotides are TGTGCCAGCAGCTTTGCGGCGGGACAACTCTACGAGCAGTACTTC. This gives the protein CASSFAAGQLYEQYF. The variable domain in full, with the rest retrieved from reference TRBV7-9 and TRBJ2-7, is DTGVSQNPRHKITKRGQNVTFRCDPISEHNRLYWYRQTLGQGPEFLTYFQNEAQLEKSRLLSDRFSAERPKGSFSTLEIQRTEQGDSAMYLCASSFAAGQLYEQYFGPGTRLTVT.

This clonotype was observed a handful of times. The DNA of the CDR3 is TGTGCCAGCAGAATAGCGGGAGGCACAGATACGCAGTATTTT. It is translated as CASRIAGGTDTQYF. This chain links TRBV7-2 with TRBJ2-3; 9 nucleotides agree with TRBD2. With V trimmed by 6 bases and J by 1 base, 2 bases remained unmatched. CDR3 length equals 14 residues. Germline CDR1 reads SGHTA; CDR2 reads FQGNSA. Complete variable domain (other parts from reference TRBV7-2 and TRBJ2-3): GAGVSQSPSNKVTEKGKDVELRCDPISGHTALYWYRQSLGQGLEFLIYFQGNSAPDKSGLPSDRFSAERTGGSVSTLTIQRTQQEDSAVYLCASRIAGGTDTQYFGPGTRLTVL.

This clonotype has at least ten counts. The genes are TRBV5-1 and TRBJ2-7, with D maybe TRBD1 (6 bases). Trimming removed 0 bases from V and 0 bases from J, with 10 bases in between. The CDR3 length is 15 residues. Germline V gene sequence: CDR1 SGHRS, CDR2 YFSETQ. As DNA, the CDR3 is TGCGCCAGCAGCTTGGTTTGGGGGCCCTCCTACGAGCAGTACTTC. This translates into CASSLVWGPSYEQYF.

This clonotype was seen only a few times. The V call is TRBV14, the J call TRBJ1-2, with D hard to call. V lost 4 bases to trimming and J lost 4 bases, with 10 bases between them. The CDR3 extends over 13 amino acids. Germline V lookup: CDR1 SGHDN, CDR2 FVKESK. The CDR3 here is CASSPREGYGYTF. CDR3 nucleotides: TGTGCCAGCAGCCCCCGGGAGGGCTATGGCTACACCTTC.

V usage is TRBV7-3 and J usage is TRBJ1-1; D remains unclear. Trimming shortened V by 5 bases and J by 5 bases, and 15 bases separated the two germline ends. Per germline, CDR1 SGHTA and CDR2 FQGTGA. The CDR3 loop spans 14 amino acids. The CDR3 DNA follows: TGTGCCAGCAGCCCCGGGATTGTTGGTACTGAAGCTTTCTTT. The encoded protein is CASSPGIVGTEAFF.

This clonotype was seen only a few times. This rearrangement joins TRBV10-3 to TRBJ2-1; possibly TRBD1 for D (7 bases). V was cut by 0 bases and J by 8 bases, with 14 bases left in between. The V gene's germline CDR1 is ENHRY and CDR2 SYGVKD. The CDR3 contains 15 residues. The CDR3, as DNA: TGTGCCATCAGTGAGTCCGCATCCAGGGGGGATGAGCAGTTCTTC. This encodes CAISESASRGDEQFF.

The chain couples TRBV4-1 to TRBJ2-7; possible D gene TRBD2, 6 bases. This CDR3 spans 15 amino acids. With 1 base removed from V and 3 bases from J, the gap between germline ends came to 13 bases. Germline CDR1 MGHRA, CDR2 YSYEKL. The chain's CDR3 is CASSQVVYGSYEQYF. CDR3 bases: TGCGCCAGCAGCCAAGTGGTCTACGGGAGCTACGAGCAGTACTTC.

The table lists this clonotype with a few counts. The J gene is TRBJ2-3, the V gene TRBV12-3 or TRBV12-4, with no clear D. The CDR3 runs 13 residues. Trimming took off 5 bases at V and 2 bases at J, with 8 bases between the two ends. The CDR3 loop reads CASSDTTTDTQYF. CDR3 sequence (DNA): TGTGCCAGCAGTGACACTACCACAGATACGCAGTATTTT.

This clonotype was picked up a small number of times. V is TRBV10-3 and J is TRBJ2-1, with 9 bases aligning to TRBD2. CDR3 size: 14 residues. J lost 5 bases, V lost 7 bases, and 6 bases had no gene match. Germline assignment: CDR1 ENHRY and CDR2 SYGVKD. The CDR3 bases are TGTGCCATCACGCGGGAGGGCCGGAACAATGAGCAGTTCTTC. Protein sequence: CAITREGRNNEQFF.

This clonotype was found a few times. The chain is built from TRBV5-1 and TRBJ2-2; 12 nucleotides align to TRBD2. Germline-derived CDR1 and CDR2 are SGHRS and YFSETQ. With V trimmed by 0 bases and J by 3 bases, 12 bases remained unmatched. CDR3 length: 20 amino acids. CDR3 region: CASSLVSGQTSGRYTGELFF. For the CDR3, the DNA is TGCGCCAGCAGCTTGGTCTCTGGACAGACTAGCGGGAGATACACCGGGGAGCTGTTTTTT.

This clonotype has more than one count but fewer than ten. The chain uses TRBV9 and TRBJ2-3; D not resolved. Germline-derived CDR1 and CDR2 are SGDLS and YYNGEE. Trimming removed 4 bases from V and 2 bases from J, with 11 bases in between. The CDR3 is 14 amino acids. The CDR3 DNA reads as TGTGCCAGCAGCTCCATCGGCTCCACAGATACGCAGTATTTT. This translates into CASSSIGSTDTQYF. Looking up the rest from reference TRBV9 and TRBJ2-3 gives the full variable domain: DSGVTQTPKHLITATGQRVTLRCSPRSGDLSVYWYQQSLDQGLQFLIQYYNGEERAKGNILERFSAQQFPDLHSELNLSSLELGDSALYFCASSSIGSTDTQYFGPGTRLTVL.

The J gene is TRBJ2-5, the V gene TRBV29-1; no firm D call. Germline V lookup: CDR1 SQVTM, CDR2 ANQGSEA. The ends were cut back, 4 bases at V and 4 bases at J, with 19 bases in the middle. This CDR3 region has 15 residues. This chain's CDR3 is CSVADTGMARETQYF. As DNA, the CDR3 is TGCAGCGTTGCCGACACCGGAATGGCGAGAGAGACCCAGTACTTC.

The chain combines TRBV7-7 with TRBJ2-1, with D tentatively TRBD2 (5 bases). V was shortened by 5 bases and J by 7 bases, with 15 bases between the two germline ends. From germline, CDR1 is SSHAT and CDR2 FNYEAQ (reference sequence). The CDR3 contains 14 residues. The CDR3 DNA is TGTGCCAGCAGCCCCCGAGACCCGGGGAATGAGCAGTTCTTC. It encodes CASSPRDPGNEQFF.

The V and J genes are TRBV2 and TRBJ2-1, with 10 bases matching TRBD2. CDR1 and CDR2 (germline): SNHLY, FYNNEI. The CDR3 length is 17 residues. The J segment lost 3 bases and the V segment lost 1 base, leaving 6 bases of the junction unmatched. The CDR3 DNA sequence: TGTGCCAGCAGTGAAGAAGCGGGAGGGCCAATCTACAATGAGCAGTTCTTC. It codes for CASSEEAGGPIYNEQFF.

The sample holds a few counts of this clonotype. The V gene is TRBV7-2, the J gene TRBJ2-1; D tentatively fits TRBD1 or TRBD2 (6 bases each). V was clipped by 1 base and J by 3 bases, with 13 bases between them. CDR1 is SGHTA, CDR2 FQGNSA, per germline. This CDR3 is 16 amino acids long. CDR3: CASSLEGGGGYNEQFF. The CDR3 DNA sequence: TGTGCCAGCAGCTTAGAGGGCGGAGGGGGCTACAATGAGCAGTTCTTC.

This clonotype has a handful of counts. This chain uses TRBV5-1 with TRBJ2-3; the match to TRBD1 covers 9 bases. The CDR3 runs 14 residues. Germline V CDR1 and CDR2: SGHRS, YFSETQ. V trimming: 6 bases; J trimming: 3 bases; junction bases outside the gene matches: 5. The CDR3 is CASKDGQGTDTQYF. CDR3 sequence (DNA): TGCGCCAGCAAAGACGGACAGGGGACAGATACGCAGTATTTT.

There are a few counts of this clonotype. This sequence joins TRBV2 and TRBJ2-2; no definite D call. Germline V CDR1 and CDR2: SNHLY, FYNNEI. The CDR3 is 11 amino acids. V gave up 6 bases and J gave up 8 bases, with 7 bases separating them. The CDR3 region has the DNA TGTGCCAGCAGCGACATTGGGGAGCTGTTTTTT. Encoded protein: CASSDIGELFF.

The V call is TRBV7-9, the J call TRBJ2-7; TRBD2 aligns across 8 bases. Germline CDR1 and CDR2: SEHNR and FQNEAQ (reference sequence). The CDR3 totals 14 residues. After removal of 6 bases from V and 0 bases from J, the junction contained 4 bases not matched to a gene. CDR3 protein: CASRLSGSSYEQYF. CDR3 DNA sequence: TGTGCCAGCAGGCTGAGCGGGAGCTCCTACGAGCAGTACTTC.

This clonotype was seen repeatedly, ten times or more. The V gene is TRBV7-9, the J gene TRBJ2-4, with D possibly called TRBD1 or TRBD2 (6 bases each). The CDR3 contains 18 residues. V lost 1 base, J lost 9 bases, and 25 bases lay in between. Germline CDR1 and CDR2: SEHNR and FQNEAQ (reference sequence). CDR3 nucleotides: TGTGCCAGCAGCTTAGTCCCTTCGACAGCTGCGGGACAAACCATTCAGTACTTC. Translating gives CASSLVPSTAAGQTIQYF.

There are a few counts of this clonotype. The CDR3 loop reads CSAREGQGAPYNSPLHF. As DNA, the CDR3 is TGCAGTGCTAGAGAGGGACAGGGAGCTCCCTATAATTCACCCCTCCACTTT. V and J are TRBV20-1 and TRBJ1-6, with 9 bases aligning to TRBD1. CDR3 length equals 17 residues. CDR1 and CDR2 from the germline V gene are DFQATT and SNEGSKA (reference sequence). V lost 0 bases to trimming and J lost 2 bases; unmatched junction nucleotides: 5.

The sample holds a few counts of this clonotype. V usage is TRBV6-5 and J usage is TRBJ2-2; possible D gene TRBD1, 5 bases. From germline, CDR1 is MNHEY and CDR2 SVGAGI. Deletions cut 6 bases from V and 0 bases from J, with 11 bases between. The length of the CDR3 is 15 residues. The CDR3: CASSNDRSNTGELFF. CDR3 DNA: TGTGCCAGCAGCAACGACAGATCGAACACCGGGGAGCTGTTTTTT.